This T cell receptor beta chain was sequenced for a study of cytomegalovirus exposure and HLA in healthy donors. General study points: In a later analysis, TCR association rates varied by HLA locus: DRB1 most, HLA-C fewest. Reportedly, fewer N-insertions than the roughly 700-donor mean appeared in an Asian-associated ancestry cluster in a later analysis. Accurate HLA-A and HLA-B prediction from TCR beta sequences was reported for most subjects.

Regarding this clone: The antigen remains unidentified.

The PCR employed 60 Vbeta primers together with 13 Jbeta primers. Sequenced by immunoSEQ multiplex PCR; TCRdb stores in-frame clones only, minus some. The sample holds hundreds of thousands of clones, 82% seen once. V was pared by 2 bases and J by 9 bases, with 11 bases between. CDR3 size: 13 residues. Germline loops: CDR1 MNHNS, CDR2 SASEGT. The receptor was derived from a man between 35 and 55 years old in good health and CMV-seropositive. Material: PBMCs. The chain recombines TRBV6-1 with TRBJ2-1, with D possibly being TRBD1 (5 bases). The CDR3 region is CASSERVGLEQFF. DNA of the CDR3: TGTGCCAGCAGTGAACGGGTGGGGCTTGAGCAGTTCTTC.